These 32 T cell receptor beta chains came from one sample sequenced in a study of T cell responses to AZD1222 COVID-19 vaccine. Clones were read by immunoSEQ multiplex PCR, and TCRdb kept only the in-frame ones, dropping some. In the table there are some 110,000 clones, approximately 84% of which are singletons. The sequencing here drew on peripheral blood, taken on day 0 of AZD1222 vaccination. All receptors derive from an adult in good health.

V usage is TRBV29-1 and J usage is TRBJ2-3; D possibly matches TRBD1 or TRBD2 (5 bases each). Germline CDR1 is SQVTM and CDR2 is ANQGSEA. V lost 7 bases and J lost 5, with 13 bases in between. The CDR3 totals 12 residues. In DNA, the CDR3 is TGCAGCGGGGTGGGGGAGATAGATACGCAGTATTTT. As protein: CSGVGEIDTQYF.

This rearrangement joins TRBV9 to TRBJ2-1; D remains unclear. The germline CDR1 and CDR2 sequences are SGDLS and YYNGEE. V gave up 0 bases and J gave up 6 bases, with 10 bases separating them. The CDR3 has 14 amino acids. The CDR3 sequence is CASSVEAISNEQFF. DNA of the CDR3: TGTGCCAGCAGCGTAGAGGCCATTTCCAATGAGCAGTTCTTC.

The chain uses TRBV2 and TRBJ1-5, with TRBD1 as a possible D gene (5 bases). V was clipped by 4 bases and J by 7 bases, with 14 bases between them. The germline V gene encodes CDR1 SNHLY and CDR2 FYNNEI. The CDR3 is made up of 14 amino acids. DNA for the CDR3: TGTGCCAGCAGTGTATCAGGGCATGGGCAGCCCCAGCATTTT. Its translation is CASSVSGHGQPQHF.

V usage is TRBV5-1 and J usage is TRBJ2-1; a weak D match, TRBD1 (6 bases). Trimming removed 8 bases from V and 4 bases from J, with 16 bases in between. The CDR3 consists of 14 residues. The germline V gene has CDR1 SGHRS and CDR2 YFSETQ. The CDR3 protein is CASEQGGSYNEQFF. The DNA of the CDR3 is TGCGCCAGTGAACAGGGTGGATCATACAATGAGCAGTTCTTC.

This sequence joins TRBV5-1 and TRBJ2-5, with TRBD1 matching 7 bases. The CDR3 covers 15 residues. After removal of 1 base from V and 2 bases from J, the junction contained 5 bases not matched to a gene. Germline V gene sequence: CDR1 SGHRS, CDR2 YFSETQ. Written as DNA, the CDR3 is TGCGCCAGCAGCTTGCAGGGGACAGCGCAAGAGACCCAGTACTTC. Its translation is CASSLQGTAQETQYF.

This sequence joins TRBV27 and TRBJ1-4, with no clear D. V lost 5 bases, J lost 6 bases, and 16 bases lay in between. This CDR3 has 15 amino acids. The germline V gene has CDR1 MNHEY and CDR2 SMNVEV (reference sequence). DNA of the CDR3: TGTGCCAGCAGTCACGACAAATTTGAAGATGAAAAACTGTTTTTT. Encoded protein: CASSHDKFEDEKLFF.

This clone was seen once. V usage is TRBV7-3 and J usage is TRBJ2-3; 8 nucleotides match TRBD1. The CDR3 sequence is 12 residues long. CDR1 SGHTA and CDR2 FQGTGA come from the germline V gene. Germline trimming cut 8 bases from V and 4 bases from J; bases unmatched to any gene: 2. Here the CDR3 DNA reads TGTGCCAGCGGACAGGGTGCAGATACGCAGTATTTT. Its protein product is CASGQGADTQYF.

The rearrangement joins TRBV7-2 to TRBJ2-5; D ambiguous. The CDR3 runs 14 residues. With 4 bases removed from V and 3 bases from J, the gap between germline ends came to 12 bases. Germline V gives CDR1 SGHTA, CDR2 FQGNSA. Here the CDR3 DNA reads TGTGCCAGCAGCTCAGTCCCATTTAAAGAGACCCAGTACTTC. Its translation: CASSSVPFKETQYF.

The rearrangement links TRBV6-5 to TRBJ1-2; D not resolved. This CDR3 has 14 amino acids. Germline V gives CDR1 MNHEY, CDR2 SVGAGI. Trimming took off 6 bases at V and 10 bases at J, with 21 bases between the two ends. The DNA for the CDR3 is TGTGCCAGCAGCGCTCGCAACGCCTTCTCGGCCTACACCTTC. Translation: CASSARNAFSAYTF.

The CDR3 here is CASSHHLGINYEQYF. The CDR3 region has the DNA TGTGCCAGCAGTCACCACCTAGGGATTAACTACGAGCAGTACTTC. The chain has TRBV27 and TRBJ2-7, with no clear D. Trimming took 5 bases from V and 3 from J, leaving 17 bases between them. The CDR3 covers 15 residues. CDR1 and CDR2 from the germline V gene are MNHEY and SMNVEV (reference sequence).

V gene TRBV28 combines with J gene TRBJ2-1, with 7 bases fitting TRBD2. Trimming at V came to 7 bases and at J to 5 bases, leaving 17 bases not matched to a gene. Germline values: CDR1 MDHEN, CDR2 SYDVKM. The CDR3 extends over 17 amino acids. CDR3 region: CASNLGGLGRGDNEQFF. The CDR3 DNA follows: TGTGCCAGCAACCTTGGAGGGCTGGGACGGGGGGACAATGAGCAGTTCTTC.

This chain joins TRBV9 and TRBJ2-3; D is unresolved. Germline V gene data show CDR1 as SGDLS and CDR2 as YYNGEE. The V end lost 4 bases, the J end lost 1 base, and 10 bases lay between the germline ends. The CDR3 has 14 residues. CDR3 coding DNA: TGTGCCAGCAGCCCCCGACTGGGCACAGATACGCAGTATTTT. Its translation: CASSPRLGTDTQYF.

V usage is TRBV7-9 and J usage is TRBJ1-1; tentatively, D is TRBD1 (5 bases). The CDR3 contains 15 residues. Germline CDR1 reads SEHNR; CDR2 reads FQNEAQ (reference sequence). The V and J ends lost 1 base and 1 base respectively, with 10 bases between them. The CDR3 DNA is TGTGCCAGCAGCTTAGAGAGGGGTAGGAACACTGAAGCTTTCTTT. Protein: CASSLERGRNTEAFF. Supplemented by reference TRBV7-9 and TRBJ1-1, the full variable domain reads DTGVSQNPRHKITKRGQNVTFRCDPISEHNRLYWYRQTLGQGPEFLTYFQNEAQLEKSRLLSDRFSAERPKGSFSTLEIQRTEQGDSAMYLCASSLERGRNTEAFFGQGTRLTVV.

CDR3 loop: CASSVDRAPTNTGELFF. DNA for the CDR3: TGTGCCAGCAGCGTAGATAGAGCCCCAACGAACACCGGGGAGCTGTTTTTT. The chain uses TRBV9 and TRBJ2-2; D is unclear. The CDR3 has 17 amino acids. With 0 bases removed from V and 0 bases from J, the gap between germline ends came to 12 bases. Germline V gene lookup returns CDR1 SGDLS and CDR2 YYNGEE.

The V call is TRBV5-1, the J call TRBJ2-5; 13 bases fit TRBD2. After removal of 4 bases from V and 4 bases from J, the junction contained 4 bases not matched to a gene. CDR3 length equals 15 residues. Germline V lookup: CDR1 SGHRS, CDR2 YFSETQ. CDR3 sequence (DNA): TGCGCCAGCAGCCCCGGGACTAGCGGGGTAGAGACCCAGTACTTC. Its protein product is CASSPGTSGVETQYF.

V gene TRBV18 combines with J gene TRBJ2-7, with 7 positions matching TRBD1. The CDR3 loop spans 15 amino acids. Germline V CDR1 and CDR2: KGHSH, LQKENI. After removal of 6 bases from V and 0 bases from J, the junction contained 8 bases not matched to a gene. CDR3 DNA: TGTGCCAGCTCTCTCGTAGGGACAGACTCCTACGAGCAGTACTTC. Translating gives CASSLVGTDSYEQYF.

The chain employs TRBV10-3 and TRBJ2-7, with a tentative D call TRBD1 (7 bases). Germline CDR1 is ENHRY and CDR2 is SYGVKD. CDR3 size: 13 residues. V was cut by 7 bases and J by 7 bases, with 17 bases left in between. The CDR3 loop is CAITPGGRREQYF. DNA of the CDR3: TGTGCCATCACCCCAGGGGGGAGGAGGGAGCAGTACTTC.

This clone has just one count. The rearrangement links TRBV9 to TRBJ1-2; D might be TRBD1 (5 bases). V was cut by 0 bases and J by 7 bases, with 13 bases left in between. This CDR3 has 14 residues. Per germline, CDR1 SGDLS and CDR2 YYNGEE. The chain's CDR3 is CASSVAREEGGYTF. DNA of the CDR3: TGTGCCAGCAGCGTAGCCAGGGAGGAAGGTGGCTACACCTTC.

The gene calls are TRBV7-9 and TRBJ2-2; D might be TRBD2 (5 bases). The CDR3 sequence is 14 residues long. Trimming stripped 5 bases from V and 4 bases from J, with 11 bases between. CDR1 and CDR2 (germline): SEHNR, FQNEAQ (reference sequence). The CDR3 sequence: CASSTSGSTGELFF. As DNA, the CDR3 is TGTGCCAGCAGCACTAGTGGGTCCACCGGGGAGCTGTTTTTT. Filled out from reference TRBV7-9 and TRBJ2-2, the complete variable domain reads DTGVSQNPRHKITKRGQNVTFRCDPISEHNRLYWYRQTLGQGPEFLTYFQNEAQLEKSRLLSDRFSAERPKGSFSTLEIQRTEQGDSAMYLCASSTSGSTGELFFGEGSRLTVL.

The chain couples TRBV5-1 to TRBJ1-3; D might be TRBD1 (6 bases). Trimming cost V 4 bases and J 0 bases, with 14 bases left between them. CDR3 size: 16 residues. Germline V lookup: CDR1 SGHRS, CDR2 YFSETQ. CDR3: CASSPQGPISGNTIYF. CDR3 bases: TGCGCCAGCAGCCCCCAGGGGCCGATCTCTGGAAACACCATATATTTT.

This clone was recorded a few times. The chain is built from TRBV25-1 and TRBJ1-1; 7 positions match TRBD1. Trimming took 9 bases from V and 4 from J; bases not matched to a gene: 5. This CDR3 is 12 amino acids long. The germline V gene encodes CDR1 MGHDK and CDR2 SYGVNS. CDR3 sequence: CASQGVGTEAFF. In DNA form, the CDR3 reads TGTGCCAGTCAGGGGGTGGGCACTGAAGCTTTCTTT.

The chain combines TRBV2 with TRBJ2-4, with 12 bases aligning to TRBD1. The ends lost 3 bases at V and 0 bases at J; junction bases unmatched: 3. The CDR3 consists of 17 residues. CDR1 SNHLY and CDR2 FYNNEI come from the germline V gene. Written as DNA, the CDR3 is TGTGCCAGCAGTGACGGGACAGGGGGCGCAGCCAAAAACATTCAGTACTTC. Encoded protein: CASSDGTGGAAKNIQYF.

CDR3 loop: CASSETGTGPQHF. DNA for the CDR3: TGTGCCAGCAGTGAGACGGGTACAGGGCCCCAGCATTTT. The chain carries TRBV6-1 and TRBJ1-5, with a weak D call TRBD1 (5 bases). Germline-derived CDR1 and CDR2 are MNHNS and SASEGT. The CDR3 extends over 13 amino acids. Trimming left V 3 bases short and J 9 bases short, with 12 bases between.

The chain uses TRBV20-1 and TRBJ1-1; D is unresolved. The CDR3 runs 10 residues. V lost 3 bases to trimming and J lost 11 bases, with 10 bases between them. The germline V gene has CDR1 DFQATT and CDR2 SNEGSKA (reference sequence). CDR3 coding DNA: TGCAGTGCTAGTATATCTGTCGCTTTCTTT. Its protein is CSASISVAFF.

V is TRBV6-5 and J is TRBJ2-3, with 9 positions matching TRBD2. The V gene end was trimmed by 11 bases and the J gene end by 5 bases; junction bases not matched to a gene: 11. The CDR3 runs 14 residues. CDR1 and CDR2 (germline): MNHEY, SVGAGI. DNA of the CDR3: TGTGCCGCCAAAAAGAGCGGGGGGAGAGATACGCAGTATTTT. Translating gives CAAKKSGGRDTQYF.

V and J are TRBV13 and TRBJ2-3; D is possibly TRBD1 or TRBD2 (5 bases each). From germline, CDR1 is PRHDT and CDR2 FYEKMQ (reference sequence). The CDR3 runs to 17 residues. V gave up 2 bases and J gave up 1 base, with 16 bases separating them. The CDR3 sequence is CASSLTTRWGGTDTQYF. CDR3 nucleotides: TGTGCCAGCAGCTTAACTACTAGATGGGGCGGCACAGATACGCAGTATTTT.

The count of this clone is one. The chain is built from TRBV13 and TRBJ2-1, with D uncertain. Germline assignment: CDR1 PRHDT and CDR2 FYEKMQ (reference sequence). V was cut by 4 bases and J by 0 bases, with 10 bases left in between. The CDR3 totals 15 residues. The CDR3 DNA is TGTGCCAGCAGCTCCATCCTGAGCTCCTACAATGAGCAGTTCTTC. As protein: CASSSILSSYNEQFF.

The chain has TRBV14 and TRBJ2-1; TRBD2 matches 8 bases. CDR1 SGHDN and CDR2 FVKESK come from the germline V gene. There are 19 residues in the CDR3. Trimming removed 0 bases from V and 9 bases from J; junction bases left unmatched: 19. The CDR3 reads CASSQEDSGKPRGRGEQFF. For the CDR3, the DNA is TGTGCCAGCAGCCAAGAAGATAGCGGGAAGCCCCGAGGAAGGGGTGAGCAGTTCTTC.

The rearrangement links TRBV12-5 to TRBJ1-1; 8 nucleotides align to TRBD1. Germline CDR1 LGHNT, CDR2 FRNRAP. The CDR3 runs 14 residues. V lost 3 bases and J lost 4; bases outside the gene matches: 4. CDR3 loop: CASGFGQGVTEAFF. The CDR3 nucleotides read TGTGCTAGTGGTTTCGGACAGGGAGTCACTGAAGCTTTCTTT.

This chain links TRBV19 with TRBJ1-5; 7 nucleotides agree with TRBD1. This CDR3 spans 14 amino acids. Looked up from germline, CDR1 is LNHDA and CDR2 is SQIVND (reference sequence). Trimming cost V 5 bases and J 4 bases; bases outside gene matches: 5. The CDR3: CASSLGTVNQPQHF. CDR3 DNA sequence: TGTGCCAGTAGTCTCGGGACAGTAAATCAGCCCCAGCATTTT.

This clone appeared a single time. The CDR3 bases are TGTGCCAGCAGCTTAGCCACAGGGTTTGGAAACACCATATATTTT. Translating gives CASSLATGFGNTIYF. J is TRBJ1-3 and V is TRBV7-9; weak D call: TRBD1 (6 bases). V lost 0 bases, J lost 3 bases, and 9 bases lay in between. Germline lookup yields CDR1 SEHNR and CDR2 FQNEAQ (reference sequence). This CDR3 has 15 amino acids.

V and J are TRBV28 and TRBJ1-4; D is ambiguous. V was trimmed by 5 bases and J by 7 bases, leaving 11 bases between them. Germline CDR1 and CDR2: MDHEN and SYDVKM. The CDR3 has 13 residues. In DNA, the CDR3 is TGTGCCAGCAGTAGAGGTCTCCCTGAAAAACTGTTTTTT. Encoded protein: CASSRGLPEKLFF.